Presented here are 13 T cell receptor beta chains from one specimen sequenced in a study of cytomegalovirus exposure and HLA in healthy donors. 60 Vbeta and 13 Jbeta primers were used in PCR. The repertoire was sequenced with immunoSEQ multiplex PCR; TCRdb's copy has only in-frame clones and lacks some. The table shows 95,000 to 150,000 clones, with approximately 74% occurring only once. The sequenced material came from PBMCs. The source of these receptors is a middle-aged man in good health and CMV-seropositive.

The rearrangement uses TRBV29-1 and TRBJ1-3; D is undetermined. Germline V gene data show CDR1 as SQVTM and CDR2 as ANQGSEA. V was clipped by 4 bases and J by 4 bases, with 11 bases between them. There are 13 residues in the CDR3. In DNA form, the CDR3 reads TGCAGCGTTGGCGGGTCGATCGGAAACACCATATATTTT. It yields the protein CSVGGSIGNTIYF.

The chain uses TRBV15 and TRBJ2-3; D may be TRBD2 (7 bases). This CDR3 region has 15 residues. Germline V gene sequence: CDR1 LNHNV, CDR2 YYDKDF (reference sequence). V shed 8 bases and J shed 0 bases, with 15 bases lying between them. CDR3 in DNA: TGTGCCACCGAAACAGGGACTACTAGCACAGATACGCAGTATTTT. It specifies CATETGTTSTDTQYF.

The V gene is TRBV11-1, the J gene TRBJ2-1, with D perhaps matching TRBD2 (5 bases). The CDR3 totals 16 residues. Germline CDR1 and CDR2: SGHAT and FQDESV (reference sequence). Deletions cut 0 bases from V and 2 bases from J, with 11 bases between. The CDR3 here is CASSLAMGVAYNEQFF. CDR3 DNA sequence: TGTGCCAGCAGCTTAGCTATGGGAGTCGCCTACAATGAGCAGTTCTTC.

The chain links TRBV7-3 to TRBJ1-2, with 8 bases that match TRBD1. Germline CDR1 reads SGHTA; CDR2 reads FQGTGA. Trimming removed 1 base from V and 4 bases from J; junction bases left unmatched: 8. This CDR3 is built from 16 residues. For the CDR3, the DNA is TGTGCCAGCAGCTTAAGTGGCGGGACAGGCATCTATGGCTACACCTTC. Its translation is CASSLSGGTGIYGYTF.

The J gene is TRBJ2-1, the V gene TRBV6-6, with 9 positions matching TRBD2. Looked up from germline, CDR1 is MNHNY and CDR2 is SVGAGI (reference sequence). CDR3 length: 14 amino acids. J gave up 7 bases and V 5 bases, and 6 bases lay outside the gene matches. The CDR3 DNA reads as TGTGCCAGCAGTCCTGGACTAGCGATGAATGAGCAGTTCTTC. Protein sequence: CASSPGLAMNEQFF.

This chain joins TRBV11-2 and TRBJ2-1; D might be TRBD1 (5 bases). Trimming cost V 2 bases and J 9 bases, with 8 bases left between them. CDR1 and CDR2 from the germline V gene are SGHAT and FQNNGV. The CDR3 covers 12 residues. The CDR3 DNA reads TGTGCCAGCAGCTTACAGGGTTCTGAGCAGTTCTTC. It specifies CASSLQGSEQFF.

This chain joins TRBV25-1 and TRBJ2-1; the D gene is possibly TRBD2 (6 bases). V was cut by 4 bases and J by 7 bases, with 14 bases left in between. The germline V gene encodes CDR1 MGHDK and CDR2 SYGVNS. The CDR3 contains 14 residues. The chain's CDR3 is CASSAREFGNEQFF. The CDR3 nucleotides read TGTGCCAGCAGTGCTCGGGAGTTTGGGAATGAGCAGTTCTTC.

CDR3 coding DNA: TGTGCCAGCAGTTTACCAGGGAATAACTATGGCTACACCTTC. Protein sequence: CASSLPGNNYGYTF. The chain joins TRBV28 to TRBJ1-2; tentative D call: TRBD1 (5 bases). Germline V CDR1 and CDR2: MDHEN, SYDVKM. The CDR3 runs to 14 residues. Between the trimmed V and J ends, which lost 2 bases and 1 base, there was a span of 8 bases.

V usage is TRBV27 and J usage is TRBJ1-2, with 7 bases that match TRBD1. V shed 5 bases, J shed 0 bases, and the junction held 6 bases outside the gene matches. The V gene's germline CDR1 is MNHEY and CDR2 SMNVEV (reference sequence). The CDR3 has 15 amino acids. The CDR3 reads CASSSRQGANYGYTF. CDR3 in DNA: TGTGCCAGCAGTAGCCGACAGGGCGCTAACTATGGCTACACCTTC.

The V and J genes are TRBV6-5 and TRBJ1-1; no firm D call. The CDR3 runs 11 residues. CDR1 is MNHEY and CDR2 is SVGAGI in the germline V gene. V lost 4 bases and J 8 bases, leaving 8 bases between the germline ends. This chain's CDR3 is CASSSLSEAFF. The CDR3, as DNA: TGTGCCAGCAGTTCCCTCTCCGAAGCTTTCTTT.

The CDR3 region is CASNLDRAYEQYF. As DNA, the CDR3 is TGTGCCAGCAATCTGGACAGGGCCTACGAGCAGTACTTC. The V and J genes are TRBV6-1 and TRBJ2-7; 8 nucleotides agree with TRBD1. The CDR3 has 13 amino acids. J gave up 2 bases and V 7 bases, and 4 bases lay outside the gene matches. The germline V gene has CDR1 MNHNS and CDR2 SASEGT.

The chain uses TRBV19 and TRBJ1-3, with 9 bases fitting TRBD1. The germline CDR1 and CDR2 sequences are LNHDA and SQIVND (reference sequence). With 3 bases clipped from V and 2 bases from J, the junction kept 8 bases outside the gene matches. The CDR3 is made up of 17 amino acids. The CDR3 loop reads CASSMSGTGSAGNTIYF. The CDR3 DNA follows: TGTGCCAGTAGTATGAGTGGGACAGGGTCTGCTGGAAACACCATATATTTT. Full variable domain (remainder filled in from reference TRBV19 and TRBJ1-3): DGGITQSPKYLFRKEGQNVTLSCEQNLNHDAMYWYRQDPGQGLRLIYYSQIVNDFQKGDIAEGYSVSREKKESFPLTVTSAQKNPTAFYLCASSMSGTGSAGNTIYFGEGSWLTVV.

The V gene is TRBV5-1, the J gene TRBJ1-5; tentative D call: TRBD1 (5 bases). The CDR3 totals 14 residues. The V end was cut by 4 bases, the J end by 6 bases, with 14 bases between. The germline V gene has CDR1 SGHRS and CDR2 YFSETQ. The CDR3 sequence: CASSDGSGGQPQHF. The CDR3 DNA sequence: TGCGCCAGCAGCGACGGTTCGGGGGGTCAGCCCCAGCATTTT.